Sequencing of this TCR beta chain was carried out in a study of T cell responses to AZD1222 COVID-19 vaccine. Study observations and caveats: Increases in Spike-specific TCR breadth and depth were seen after two AZD1222 doses. No repertoire was sampled before or during the peak T cell response, only after it. Clonal diversity may have been underestimated in mostly white British donors. The study reported that nearly half of spike-specific TCRs target unmutated variant regions.

The assay was immunoSEQ multiplex PCR, and TCRdb's table has in-frame clones only and misses some. The sample consists of about 130,000 clones, just under 95% of them appearing once. Worth noting for this clone: Its antigen is unidentified.

The germline V gene encodes CDR1 SGDLS and CDR2 YYNGEE. Trimming took off 0 bases at V and 0 bases at J, with 10 bases between the two ends. The CDR3 covers 15 residues. The sample consisted of peripheral blood, taken 28 days after the second AZD1222 dose. The chain uses TRBV9 and TRBJ2-7, with no clear D. This clonotype originated in an adult who received the AZD1222 COVID-19 vaccine. CDR3 nucleotides: TGTGCCAGCAGCGTAGACACTACATACTCCTACGAGCAGTACTTC. It codes for CASSVDTTYSYEQYF.